This T cell receptor beta chain was profiled in a study of post-analysis software for immune sequencing data. As for the study in general: The cohort encompassed relapsing-remitting, secondary progressive and progressive-relapsing multiple sclerosis disease courses.

Prepared libraries of TCR beta cDNA carried unique molecular identifiers. MiXCR, run by TCRdb on the PCR reads, gives a single entry per CDR3 protein. The sample lists 650,000 to 850,000 distinct CDR3 sequences, approximately 44% occurring once. Study-wide results and caveats: Comparison of patients with controls showed five TRBV segments more frequent in patients, TRBV5-6, TRBV5-1 and TRBV20-1 among them. Among multiple sclerosis patients, normalized Chao1 diversity was significantly below that of controls.

V was clipped by 3 bases and J by 5 bases; unmatched bases: 10. The CDR3 length is 17 residues. Germline-derived CDR1 and CDR2 are SGHVS and FNYEAQ. This clonotype was counted only a few times. Its antigen is unknown. The sequence derives from a girl aged 5 to 17 with multiple sclerosis. The rearrangement joins TRBV7-6 to TRBJ1-4; 9 bases are shared with TRBD1. Sequencing input: blood. CDR3 DNA: TGTGCCAGCAGCTTCCGGGACAGGGTTTTCCCGAATGAAAAACTGTTTTTT. Protein sequence: CASSFRDRVFPNEKLFF. The full variable domain, its missing parts supplied by reference TRBV7-6 and TRBJ1-4, is GAGVSQSPRYKVTKRGQDVALRCDPISGHVSLYWYRQALGQGPEFLTYFNYEAQQDKSGLPNDRFSAERPEGSISTLTIQRTEQRDSAMYRCASSFRDRVFPNEKLFFGSGTQLSVL.